A single sample is the source of the 29 T cell receptor beta chains below, sequenced in a study of cytomegalovirus exposure and HLA in healthy donors (dated by TCRdb to 2016 to 2017). Library generation was performed with the immunoSEQ multiplex PCR assay. The multiplex PCR relied on a mix of 60 forward primers for TCR Vbeta segments and 13 reverse primers for TCR Jbeta segments. TCRdb obtained this table from immuneACCESS and retained in-frame rearrangements with V and J assigned. These tables miss some clones; where compared with another copy, unresolved V genes account for less than half of the shortfall, and the remainder is unexplained. In all, the sample holds roughly 130,000 clones, and 65% to 75% of those were seen once. More than 6% of the sample is taken by the ten largest. What was sequenced was PBMCs. The receptor source for this set is a man aged 35-49 years in good health and CMV-seropositive.

The V gene is TRBV5-1, the J gene TRBJ2-1, with 15 bases aligning to TRBD2. The CDR3 is 17 residues long. V lost 2 bases and J lost 7; bases outside the gene matches: 7. CDR1 is SGHRS and CDR2 is YFSETQ in the germline V gene. CDR3 loop: CASSFSTGTSGRNEQFF. CDR3 sequence (DNA): TGCGCCAGCAGCTTCTCAACCGGGACTAGCGGGAGGAATGAGCAGTTCTTC. Variable domain in full (rest from reference TRBV5-1 and TRBJ2-1): KAGVTQTPRYLIKTRGQQVTLSCSPISGHRSVSWYQQTPGQGLQFLFEYFSETQRNKGNFPGRFSGRQFSNSRSEMNVSTLELGDSALYLCASSFSTGTSGRNEQFFGPGTRLTVL.

J is TRBJ2-2 and V is TRBV7-9; maybe TRBD2 (5 bases). This CDR3 has 15 residues. V was shortened by 7 bases and J by 2 bases, with 14 bases between the two germline ends. CDR1 and CDR2 (germline): SEHNR, FQNEAQ (reference sequence). Written as DNA, the CDR3 is TGTGCCAGCACTCATGGGAGATTAAACACCGGGGAGCTGTTTTTT. This translates into CASTHGRLNTGELFF.

The V and J genes are TRBV14 and TRBJ2-1, with a tentative D call TRBD1 (6 bases). Trimming stripped 1 base from V and 12 bases from J, with 13 bases between. This CDR3 spans 13 amino acids. The germline V gene encodes CDR1 SGHDN and CDR2 FVKESK. CDR3 amino acids: CASSQGGPWGQFF. DNA for the CDR3: TGTGCCAGCAGCCAAGGGGGGCCGTGGGGGCAGTTCTTC.

The chain has TRBV28 and TRBJ1-5; the D gene is possibly TRBD1 (5 bases). CDR3 length: 16 residues. V was trimmed by 4 bases and J by 11 bases, leaving 24 bases between them. Per germline, CDR1 MDHEN and CDR2 SYDVKM. In DNA, the CDR3 is TGTGCCAGCAGTTCCCCAAGGGAGGGGTTAACGATAGCCCAGCATTTT. Protein product: CASSSPREGLTIAQHF. Complete variable domain (other parts from reference TRBV28 and TRBJ1-5): DVKVTQSSRYLVKRTGEKVFLECVQDMDHENMFWYRQDPGLGLRLIYFSYDVKMKEKGDIPEGYSVSREKKERFSLILESASTNQTSMYLCASSSPREGLTIAQHFGDGTRLSIL.

This chain connects TRBV11-1 to TRBJ2-2, with D unresolved. Trimming took off 5 bases at V and 0 bases at J, with 16 bases between the two ends. The CDR3 contains 17 residues. Germline values: CDR1 SGHAT, CDR2 FQDESV (reference sequence). This chain's CDR3 is CASSPLETRANTGELFF. As DNA, the CDR3 is TGTGCCAGCAGCCCGCTAGAAACCCGAGCGAACACCGGGGAGCTGTTTTTT.

This clone was counted a single time. This sequence joins TRBV7-2 and TRBJ2-2; 11 bases align to TRBD1. This CDR3 is 15 amino acids long. Trimming took 5 bases from V and 3 from J; bases not matched to a gene: 2. Per the germline V gene, CDR1 is SGHTA and CDR2 is FQGNSA. Written as DNA, the CDR3 is TGTGCCAGCAGCCGGACAGGGGGCGACACCGGGGAGCTGTTTTTT. Translating it yields CASSRTGGDTGELFF.

There are a few counts of this clone. The chain joins TRBV7-2 to TRBJ2-1, with D tentatively TRBD1 (7 bases). V was trimmed by 6 bases and J by 6 bases, leaving 18 bases between them. Per the germline V gene, CDR1 is SGHTA and CDR2 is FQGNSA. This CDR3 comprises 15 residues. CDR3 nucleotides: TGTGCCAGCAGGCGGTTTTGGCAGGGGGGCAATGAGCAGTTCTTC. Its protein is CASRRFWQGGNEQFF.

The chain combines TRBV2 with TRBJ2-7; perhaps TRBD1 as D (6 bases). CDR1 is SNHLY and CDR2 is FYNNEI in the germline V gene. The length of the CDR3 is 14 residues. V was trimmed by 4 bases and J by 2 bases, leaving 12 bases between them. The CDR3 DNA reads TGTGCCAGCAGTGGCCACGGGACACCCTACGAGCAGTACTTC. It translates to CASSGHGTPYEQYF.

DNA for the CDR3: TGCGCCAGCAGCCAAGATATAACTAGCGGGGCGATCCAAGAGACCCAGTACTTC. Amino acid sequence: CASSQDITSGAIQETQYF. This sequence joins TRBV4-1 and TRBJ2-5, with TRBD2 matching over 10 bases. V gave up 0 bases and J gave up 1 base; unmatched junction bases: 8. CDR1 is MGHRA, CDR2 YSYEKL, per germline. The CDR3 extends over 18 amino acids.

CDR3 protein: CASSDPWQQGTGHNQPQHF. DNA for the CDR3: TGTGCCAGCAGTGATCCTTGGCAGCAAGGGACAGGGCACAATCAGCCCCAGCATTTT. The chain recombines TRBV6-1 with TRBJ1-5; 9 bases agree with TRBD1. Germline CDR1 reads MNHNS; CDR2 reads SASEGT. The CDR3 length is 19 residues. V lost 3 bases to trimming and J lost 3 bases; unmatched junction nucleotides: 15.

The V and J genes are TRBV5-1 and TRBJ2-2, with D possibly TRBD2 on 6 matching bases. The germline gives CDR1 SGHRS, CDR2 YFSETQ. CDR3 length: 15 residues. Trimming took 3 bases from V and 1 from J, leaving 10 bases between them. This CDR3 reads CASSWTNKNTGELFF. CDR3 nucleotide sequence: TGCGCCAGCAGCTGGACTAATAAGAACACCGGGGAGCTGTTTTTT.

This clone occurred a few times. The J gene is TRBJ1-2, the V gene TRBV15; D is perhaps TRBD1 (6 bases). CDR1 is LNHNV, CDR2 YYDKDF, per germline (reference sequence). Trimming took 5 bases from V and 4 from J, leaving 17 bases between them. The CDR3 is 15 residues long. CDR3 bases: TGTGCCACCAGCCTCGGGCAGGGGTTTGGCTATGGCTACACCTTC. Translation: CATSLGQGFGYGYTF. Together with reference TRBV15 and TRBJ1-2, the CDR3 gives the full variable domain: DAMVIQNPRYQVTQFGKPVTLSCSQTLNHNVMYWYQQKSSQAPKLLFHYYDKDFNNEADTPDNFQSRRPNTSFCFLDIRSPGLGDTAMYLCATSLGQGFGYGYTFGSGTRLTVV.

The chain has TRBV6-5 and TRBJ2-2; no reliable D call. Germline CDR1 and CDR2: MNHEY and SVGAGI. V lost 5 bases and J 5 bases, leaving 12 bases between the germline ends. The CDR3 consists of 14 residues. The CDR3 nucleotides read TGTGCCAGCAGTCTCGTCCCGAGGACCGGGGAGCTGTTTTTT. It specifies CASSLVPRTGELFF.

The V gene is TRBV5-4, the J gene TRBJ2-3, with D unresolved. The germline V and J ends were trimmed by 0 bases and 5 bases, with 4 bases remaining between them. The CDR3 runs to 12 residues. Looked up from germline, CDR1 is SGHNT and CDR2 is YYREEE (reference sequence). CDR3 amino acids: CASSLVQDTQYF. The CDR3 DNA follows: TGTGCCAGCAGCTTGGTACAAGATACGCAGTATTTT.

V and J are TRBV5-1 and TRBJ1-1; 9 bases line up with TRBD1. With 4 bases clipped from V and 5 bases from J, the junction kept 9 bases outside the gene matches. The CDR3 spans 15 residues. Germline CDR1 reads SGHRS; CDR2 reads YFSETQ. The chain's CDR3 is CASSPGQGRRTEAFF. The CDR3 region has the DNA TGCGCCAGCAGCCCCGGACAGGGGAGAAGGACTGAAGCTTTCTTT. The full variable domain, rest sourced from reference TRBV5-1 and TRBJ1-1, is KAGVTQTPRYLIKTRGQQVTLSCSPISGHRSVSWYQQTPGQGLQFLFEYFSETQRNKGNFPGRFSGRQFSNSRSEMNVSTLELGDSALYLCASSPGQGRRTEAFFGQGTRLTVV.

In this sample, this clone turned up a few times. The rearrangement links TRBV7-6 to TRBJ2-2, with D perhaps TRBD2 (5 bases). The germline V gene has CDR1 SGHVS and CDR2 FNYEAQ. The germline V and J ends were trimmed by 10 bases and 1 base, with 10 bases remaining between them. The CDR3 has 13 amino acids. The DNA for the CDR3 is TGTGCCACCGGTCGGGAGAACACCGGGGAGCTGTTTTTT. This sequence encodes CATGRENTGELFF.

The CDR3 DNA reads as TGTGCCAGCAGCTTATCCGGGGTGTACACCTTC. Translating gives CASSLSGVYTF. The J gene is TRBJ1-2, the V gene TRBV7-2, with D hard to call. V dropped 2 bases and J dropped 11 bases, with 9 bases sitting between them. CDR3 size: 11 residues. Germline V gene lookup returns CDR1 SGHTA and CDR2 FQGNSA.

Note on this clone: Other nucleotide sequences from this sample produce the same CDR3. V and J are TRBV6-6 and TRBJ1-1; no firm D call. The CDR3 covers 14 residues. The V gene lost 0 bases and the J gene lost 4 bases, with 9 bases spanning the gap. Per germline, CDR1 MNHNY and CDR2 SVGAGI (reference sequence). The CDR3 coding sequence is TGTGCCAGCAGTTACTCGGAGGCGGGCACTGAAGCTTTCTTT. Its protein is CASSYSEAGTEAFF.

This clone was counted between two and nine times. The rearrangement joins TRBV7-8 to TRBJ2-1, with 10 positions matching TRBD2. The CDR3 contains 16 residues. V dropped 4 bases and J dropped 7; count of bases not matched to a gene: 10. Looked up from germline, CDR1 is SGHVS and CDR2 is FQNEAQ. DNA of the CDR3: TGTGCCAGCAGCTCGTCGAGGGGACTAGCGCTGAATGAGCAGTTCTTC. Translated, it gives CASSSSRGLALNEQFF. The full variable domain, rest sourced from reference TRBV7-8 and TRBJ2-1, is GAGVSQSPRYKVAKRGQDVALRCDPISGHVSLFWYQQALGQGPEFLTYFQNEAQLDKSGLPSDRFFAERPEGSVSTLKIQRTQQEDSAVYLCASSSSRGLALNEQFFGPGTRLTVL.

In regard to this clone: Within the sample, other DNA sequences also encode this same CDR3. The genes are TRBV6-5 and TRBJ1-1; 7 nucleotides agree with TRBD1. Trimming removed 2 bases from V and 5 bases from J; junction bases left unmatched: 2. Per the germline V gene, CDR1 is MNHEY and CDR2 is SVGAGI. The CDR3 runs to 13 residues. The CDR3 is CASSYSRGTEAFF. CDR3 nucleotides: TGTGCCAGCAGTTACAGCAGGGGGACTGAAGCTTTCTTT.

V and J are TRBV2 and TRBJ1-1; the match to TRBD1 covers 10 bases. The germline V gene has CDR1 SNHLY and CDR2 FYNNEI. The CDR3 loop spans 14 amino acids. Losses at the gene ends were 3 bases for V and 5 bases for J; bases not matched to a gene: 3. The CDR3 loop is CASSETGGRTEAFF. CDR3 coding DNA: TGTGCCAGCAGTGAGACAGGGGGCCGGACTGAAGCTTTCTTT.

The V and J genes are TRBV5-1 and TRBJ2-5, with TRBD2 matching 14 bases. Germline V gives CDR1 SGHRS, CDR2 YFSETQ. This CDR3 has 16 residues. J gave up 1 base and V 4 bases, and 3 bases lay outside the gene matches. The CDR3 DNA reads as TGCGCCAGCAGCCAAGGACTAGCGGGGGGCCAAGAGACCCAGTACTTC. It encodes CASSQGLAGGQETQYF.

This chain joins TRBV27 and TRBJ2-1; the D is unclear. The CDR3 is 15 amino acids. V was clipped by 3 bases and J by 2 bases, with 11 bases between them. CDR1 is MNHEY and CDR2 is SMNVEV in the germline V gene (reference sequence). CDR3 loop: CASSFPEAAYNEQFF. DNA for the CDR3: TGTGCCAGCAGTTTCCCTGAGGCAGCCTACAATGAGCAGTTCTTC.

The V and J genes are TRBV10-3 and TRBJ2-7; D is unclear. Trimming pared 6 bases from V and 2 bases from J, leaving 14 bases between. CDR1 is ENHRY and CDR2 is SYGVKD in the germline V gene. The length of the CDR3 is 14 residues. CDR3: CAISHSISPYEQYF. CDR3 sequence (DNA): TGTGCCATCAGCCACAGCATCTCCCCCTACGAGCAGTACTTC.

The chain couples TRBV30 to TRBJ1-3; no firm D call. The CDR3 totals 12 residues. Trimming shortened V by 4 bases and J by 3 bases, and 7 bases separated the two germline ends. Germline V gene sequence: CDR1 GTSNPN, CDR2 SVGIG (reference sequence). The CDR3 reads CAWKQSGNTIYF. The CDR3 DNA reads as TGTGCCTGGAAACAGAGTGGAAACACCATATATTTT.

The J gene is TRBJ1-6, the V gene TRBV6-5; 9 nucleotides line up with TRBD1. V was clipped by 5 bases and J by 8 bases; unmatched bases: 1. The CDR3 loop spans 13 amino acids. Germline V lookup: CDR1 MNHEY, CDR2 SVGAGI. This CDR3 reads CASSRDRDSPLHF. CDR3 in DNA: TGTGCCAGCAGTCGGGACAGGGATTCACCCCTCCACTTT.

The table lists this clone with a few counts. The CDR3 spells CASSLARTSGSGDEQFF. DNA for the CDR3: TGCGCCAGCAGCTTGGCCAGGACTAGCGGGAGTGGCGATGAGCAGTTCTTC. The chain is built from TRBV5-1 and TRBJ2-1; 13 bases agree with TRBD2. The CDR3 loop spans 17 amino acids. Germline V gives CDR1 SGHRS, CDR2 YFSETQ. The V gene end was trimmed by 0 bases and the J gene end by 8 bases; junction bases not matched to a gene: 8.

The chain is built from TRBV7-3 and TRBJ1-2; TRBD1 matches 8 bases. After removal of 3 bases from V and 8 bases from J, the junction contained 14 bases not matched to a gene. Germline CDR1 and CDR2: SGHTA and FQGTGA. The CDR3 runs 16 residues. The DNA for the CDR3 is TGTGCCAGCAGCTTCTCCCAGATGCATCGGACAGGGGGCTACACCTTC. Amino acids: CASSFSQMHRTGGYTF.

The CDR3 here is CASTTSGLPPTVSGNTIYF. DNA for the CDR3: TGTGCCAGCACTACTTCCGGGTTGCCCCCCACCGTCTCTGGAAACACCATATATTTT. V usage is TRBV28 and J usage is TRBJ1-3; D is ambiguous. This CDR3 is 19 amino acids long. Germline CDR1 is MDHEN and CDR2 is SYDVKM. V lost 7 bases and J 0 bases, leaving 25 bases between the germline ends.